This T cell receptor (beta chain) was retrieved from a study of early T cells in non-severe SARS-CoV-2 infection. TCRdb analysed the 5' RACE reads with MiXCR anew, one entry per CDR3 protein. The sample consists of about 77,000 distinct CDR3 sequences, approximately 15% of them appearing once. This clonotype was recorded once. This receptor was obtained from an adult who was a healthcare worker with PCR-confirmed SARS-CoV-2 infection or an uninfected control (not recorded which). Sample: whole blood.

CDR3 bases: TGCAGCGTTGCTAGACCAAAGGATACGCAGTATTTT. Translating gives CSVARPKDTQYF. The chain joins TRBV29-1 to TRBJ2-3, with D uncertain. V was shortened by 4 bases and J by 6 bases, with 11 bases between the two germline ends. The CDR3 runs 12 residues. Per germline, CDR1 SQVTM and CDR2 ANQGSEA.